The 2 T cell receptor beta chains listed next were all sequenced from one sample in a study of blood T cell repertoires in COVID-19. Repertoires were generated with immunoSEQ multiplex PCR, while TCRdb's copy carries only in-frame clones and drops some. The data contain around 420,000 clones, 88% of them singletons. Material for sequencing was PBMCs or T cells enriched from blood (not recorded which). The receptors were gathered from a woman aged 40 to 50 with acute COVID-19.

In DNA, the CDR3 is TGTGCCAGCAGCCTGATGAGCTACGAGCAGTACTTC. Protein sequence: CASSLMSYEQYF. The chain links TRBV5-5 to TRBJ2-7, with D uncertain. CDR3 length: 12 amino acids. The germline CDR1 and CDR2 sequences are SGHKS and YYEKEE (reference sequence). The V end was cut by 4 bases, the J end by 3 bases, with 8 bases between.

V usage is TRBV5-1 and J usage is TRBJ1-1, with TRBD1 matching 8 bases. CDR3 size: 16 residues. CDR1 and CDR2 (germline): SGHRS, YFSETQ. Trimming took 3 bases from V and 0 from J; bases not matched to a gene: 7. The CDR3 region has the DNA TGCGCCAGCAGCTCCCAGGGGGCCGACCTGAACACTGAAGCTTTCTTT. Amino acid sequence: CASSSQGADLNTEAFF.